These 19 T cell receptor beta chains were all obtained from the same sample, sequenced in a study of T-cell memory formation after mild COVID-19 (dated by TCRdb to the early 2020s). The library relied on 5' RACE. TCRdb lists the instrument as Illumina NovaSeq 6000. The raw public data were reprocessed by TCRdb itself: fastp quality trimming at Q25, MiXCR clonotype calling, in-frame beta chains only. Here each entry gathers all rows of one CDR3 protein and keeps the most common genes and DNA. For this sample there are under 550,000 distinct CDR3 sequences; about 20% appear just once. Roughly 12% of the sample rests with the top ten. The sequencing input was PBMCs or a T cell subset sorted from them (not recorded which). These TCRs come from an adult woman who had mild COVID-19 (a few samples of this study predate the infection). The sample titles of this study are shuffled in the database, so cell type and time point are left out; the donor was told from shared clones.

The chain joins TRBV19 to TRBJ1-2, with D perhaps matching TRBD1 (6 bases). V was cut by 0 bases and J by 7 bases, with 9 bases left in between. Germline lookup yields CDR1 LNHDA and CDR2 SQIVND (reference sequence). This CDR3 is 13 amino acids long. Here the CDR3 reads CASSIEGTRGYTF. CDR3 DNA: TGTGCCAGTAGTATAGAGGGGACACGTGGCTACACCTTC.

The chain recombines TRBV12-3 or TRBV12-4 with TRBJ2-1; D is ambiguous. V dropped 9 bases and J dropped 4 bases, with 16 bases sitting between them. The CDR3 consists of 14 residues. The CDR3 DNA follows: TGTGCCAGTGAAGTTGGCGGTAGTTACAATGAGCAGTTCTTC. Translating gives CASEVGGSYNEQFF.

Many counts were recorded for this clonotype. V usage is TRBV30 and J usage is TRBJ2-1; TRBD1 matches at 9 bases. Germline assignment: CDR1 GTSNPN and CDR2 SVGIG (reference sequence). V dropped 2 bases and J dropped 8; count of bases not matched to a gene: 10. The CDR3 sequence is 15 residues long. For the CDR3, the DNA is TGTGCCTGGAGTTTAGGGACAGGGCGAGGCGATGAGCAGTTCTTC. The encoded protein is CAWSLGTGRGDEQFF.

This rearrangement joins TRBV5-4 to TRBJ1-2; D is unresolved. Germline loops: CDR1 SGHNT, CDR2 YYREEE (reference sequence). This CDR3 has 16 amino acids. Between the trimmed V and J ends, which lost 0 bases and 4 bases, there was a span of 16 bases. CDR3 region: CASSLESDTGFYGYTF. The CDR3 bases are TGTGCCAGCAGCTTGGAGTCTGACACGGGGTTCTATGGCTACACCTTC.

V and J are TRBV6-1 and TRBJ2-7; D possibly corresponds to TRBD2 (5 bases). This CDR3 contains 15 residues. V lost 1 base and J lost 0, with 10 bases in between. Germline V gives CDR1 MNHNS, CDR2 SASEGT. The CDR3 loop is CASSEVYGSSYEQYF. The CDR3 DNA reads TGTGCCAGCAGTGAAGTGTATGGGAGCTCCTACGAGCAGTACTTC.

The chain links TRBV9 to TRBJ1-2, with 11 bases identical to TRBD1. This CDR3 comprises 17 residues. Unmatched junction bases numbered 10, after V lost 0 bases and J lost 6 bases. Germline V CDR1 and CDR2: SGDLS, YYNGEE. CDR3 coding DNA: TGTGCCAGCAGCGTAGTCGTGAGGAGGACAGGGGGCGATGGCTACACCTTC. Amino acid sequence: CASSVVVRRTGGDGYTF.

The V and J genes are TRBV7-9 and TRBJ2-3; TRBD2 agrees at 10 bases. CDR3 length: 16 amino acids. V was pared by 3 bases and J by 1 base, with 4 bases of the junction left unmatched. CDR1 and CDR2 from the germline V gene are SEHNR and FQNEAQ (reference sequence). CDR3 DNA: TGTGCCAGCAGCTTGGCGAGCGGGAGGGGCACAGATACGCAGTATTTT. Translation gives CASSLASGRGTDTQYF. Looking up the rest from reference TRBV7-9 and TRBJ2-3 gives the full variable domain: DTGVSQNPRHKITKRGQNVTFRCDPISEHNRLYWYRQTLGQGPEFLTYFQNEAQLEKSRLLSDRFSAERPKGSFSTLEIQRTEQGDSAMYLCASSLASGRGTDTQYFGPGTRLTVL.

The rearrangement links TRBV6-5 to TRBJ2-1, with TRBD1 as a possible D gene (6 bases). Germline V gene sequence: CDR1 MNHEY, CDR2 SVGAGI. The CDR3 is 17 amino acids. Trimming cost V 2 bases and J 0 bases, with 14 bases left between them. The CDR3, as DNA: TGTGCCAGCAGTTACGAGTTTAGGGGGAGCTCCTACAATGAGCAGTTCTTC. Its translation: CASSYEFRGSSYNEQFF.

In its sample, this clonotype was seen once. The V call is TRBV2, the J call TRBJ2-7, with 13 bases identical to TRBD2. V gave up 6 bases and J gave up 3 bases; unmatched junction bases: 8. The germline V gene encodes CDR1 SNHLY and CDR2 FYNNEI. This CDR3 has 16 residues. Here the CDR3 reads CASSTGWTSGGYEQYF. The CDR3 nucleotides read TGTGCCAGCAGCACGGGATGGACTAGCGGGGGCTACGAGCAGTACTTC.

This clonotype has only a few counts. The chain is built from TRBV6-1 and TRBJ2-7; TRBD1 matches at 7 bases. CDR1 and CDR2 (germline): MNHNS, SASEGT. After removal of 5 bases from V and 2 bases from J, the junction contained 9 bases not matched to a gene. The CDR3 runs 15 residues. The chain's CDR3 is CASSTRTGSAYEQYF. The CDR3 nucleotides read TGTGCCAGCAGTACGAGGACAGGAAGTGCCTACGAGCAGTACTTC.

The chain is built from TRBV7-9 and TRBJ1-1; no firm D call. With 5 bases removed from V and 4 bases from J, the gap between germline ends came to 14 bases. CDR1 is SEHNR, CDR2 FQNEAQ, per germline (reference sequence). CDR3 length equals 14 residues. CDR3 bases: TGTGCCAGCAGCCCCCCTGAACCCCCCACTGAAGCTTTCTTT. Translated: CASSPPEPPTEAFF.

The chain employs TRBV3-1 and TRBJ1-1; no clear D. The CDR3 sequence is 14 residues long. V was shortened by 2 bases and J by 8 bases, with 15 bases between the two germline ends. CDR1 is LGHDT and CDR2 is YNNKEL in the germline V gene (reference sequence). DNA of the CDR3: TGTGCCAGCAGCCAACGAGCGAGTGTGGACGAAGCTTTCTTT. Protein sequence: CASSQRASVDEAFF.

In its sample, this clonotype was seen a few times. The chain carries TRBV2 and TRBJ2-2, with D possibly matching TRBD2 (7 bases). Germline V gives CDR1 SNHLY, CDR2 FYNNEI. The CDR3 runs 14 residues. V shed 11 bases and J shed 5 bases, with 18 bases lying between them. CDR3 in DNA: TGTGCCGCCCGAGGGGGGGGGGTGACCGGGGAGCTGTTTTTT. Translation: CAARGGGVTGELFF.

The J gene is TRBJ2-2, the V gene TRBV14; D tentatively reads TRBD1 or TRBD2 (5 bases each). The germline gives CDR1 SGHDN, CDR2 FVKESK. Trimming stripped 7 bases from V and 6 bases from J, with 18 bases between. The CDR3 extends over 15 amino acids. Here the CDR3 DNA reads TGTGCCAGCACCGACAGAGCGGACAAATCCGGGGAGCTGTTTTTT. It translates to CASTDRADKSGELFF. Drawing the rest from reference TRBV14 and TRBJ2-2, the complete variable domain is EAGVTQFPSHSVIEKGQTVTLRCDPISGHDNLYWYRRVMGKEIKFLLHFVKESKQDESGMPNNRFLAERTGGTYSTLKVQPAELEDSGVYFCASTDRADKSGELFFGEGSRLTVL.

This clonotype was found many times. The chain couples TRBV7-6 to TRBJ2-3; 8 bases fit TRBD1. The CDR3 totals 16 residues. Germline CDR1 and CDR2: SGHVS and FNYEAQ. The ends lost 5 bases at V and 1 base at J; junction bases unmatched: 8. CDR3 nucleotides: TGTGCCAGCAGCCGCGTCCGGGGACAGGGCACAGATACGCAGTATTTT. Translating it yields CASSRVRGQGTDTQYF.

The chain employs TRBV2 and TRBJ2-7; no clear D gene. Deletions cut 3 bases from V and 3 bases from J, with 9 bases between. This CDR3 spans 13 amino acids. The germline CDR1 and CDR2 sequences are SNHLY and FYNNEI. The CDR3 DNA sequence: TGTGCCAGCAGTGAGGACGGCCTCTACGAGCAGTACTTC. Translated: CASSEDGLYEQYF. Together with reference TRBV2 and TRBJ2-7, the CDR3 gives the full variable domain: EPEVTQTPSHQVTQMGQEVILRCVPISNHLYFYWYRQILGQKVEFLVSFYNNEISEKSEIFDDQFSVERPDGSNFTLKIRSTKLEDSAMYFCASSEDGLYEQYFGPGTRLTVT.

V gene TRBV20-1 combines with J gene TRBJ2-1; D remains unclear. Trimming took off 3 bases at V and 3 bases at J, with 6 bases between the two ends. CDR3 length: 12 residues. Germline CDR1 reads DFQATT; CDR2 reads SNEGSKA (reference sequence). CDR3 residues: CSASPRYNEQFF. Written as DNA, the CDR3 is TGCAGTGCTAGTCCCCGCTACAATGAGCAGTTCTTC.

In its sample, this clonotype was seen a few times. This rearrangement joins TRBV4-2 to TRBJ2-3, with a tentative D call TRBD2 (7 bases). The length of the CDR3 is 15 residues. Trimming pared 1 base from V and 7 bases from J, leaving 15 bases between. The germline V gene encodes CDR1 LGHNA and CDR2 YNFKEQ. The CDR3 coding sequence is TGTGCCAGCAGCCAAGGTGGGGGGGCGGGAAATACGCAGTATTTT. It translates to CASSQGGGAGNTQYF.

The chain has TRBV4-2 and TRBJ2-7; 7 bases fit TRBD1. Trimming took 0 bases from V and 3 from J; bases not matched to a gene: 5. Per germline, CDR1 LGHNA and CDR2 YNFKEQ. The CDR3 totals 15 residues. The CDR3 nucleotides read TGTGCCAGCAGCCAAGAGAGGGCAGGGGGCTACGAGCAGTACTTC. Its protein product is CASSQERAGGYEQYF.